Included here is one TCR beta chain sequence, with context. Its target is unknown. Using a J-beta primer mix together with a sample-barcoded 5' primer, a second PCR was run for 7 to 11 cycles. Each cDNA molecule was tagged by a template-switch adaptor that had 12 random nucleotides. TCRdb reanalysed the 5' RACE reads using MiXCR and keeps one entry per CDR3 protein. This table has about 1.1 million distinct CDR3 sequences, around two fifths appearing once. This specimen belongs to a study of blood T cells in healthy people across ages. Study-wide results and limits: Total diversity from one million sequenced T cells was likely underestimated. A roughly linear fall in TCR beta diversity per million T cells was seen with increasing age.

The source is a man younger than 35 in good health. Source material: blood.

The CDR3 nucleotides are TGTGCCAGCAGCTTAGCCGGGAACAGGGCCGGAAACACCATATATTTT. This gives the protein CASSLAGNRAGNTIYF. This chain uses TRBV7-2 with TRBJ1-3, with a possible D match to TRBD1 (6 bases). CDR1 and CDR2 (germline): SGHTA, FQGNSA. The CDR3 spans 16 residues. V lost 0 bases, J lost 4 bases, and 13 bases lay in between. Looking up the rest from reference TRBV7-2 and TRBJ1-3 gives the full variable domain: GAGVSQSPSNKVTEKGKDVELRCDPISGHTALYWYRQSLGQGLEFLIYFQGNSAPDKSGLPSDRFSAERTGGSVSTLTIQRTQQEDSAVYLCASSLAGNRAGNTIYFGEGSWLTVV.